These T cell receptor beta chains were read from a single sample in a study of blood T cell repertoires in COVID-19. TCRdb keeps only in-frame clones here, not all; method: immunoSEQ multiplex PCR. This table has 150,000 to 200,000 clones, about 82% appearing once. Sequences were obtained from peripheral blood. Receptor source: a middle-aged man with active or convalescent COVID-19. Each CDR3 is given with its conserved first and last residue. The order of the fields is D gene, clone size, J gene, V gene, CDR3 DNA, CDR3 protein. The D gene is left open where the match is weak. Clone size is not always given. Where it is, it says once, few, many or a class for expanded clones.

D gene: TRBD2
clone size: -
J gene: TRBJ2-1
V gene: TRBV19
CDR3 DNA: TGTGCCAGTAGTATGTCGCTAGCGGGTACCTACAATGAGCAGTTCTTC
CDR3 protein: CASSMSLAGTYNEQFF

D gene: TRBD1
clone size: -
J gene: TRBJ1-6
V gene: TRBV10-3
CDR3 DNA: TGTGCCATCAGTGACAAGACAGGGTCCTCACCCCTCCACTTT
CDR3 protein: CAISDKTGSSPLHF

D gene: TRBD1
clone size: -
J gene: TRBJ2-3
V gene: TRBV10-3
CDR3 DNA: TGTGCCATCCGGGACAGGGGCACAGATACGCAGTATTTT
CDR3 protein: CAIRDRGTDTQYF

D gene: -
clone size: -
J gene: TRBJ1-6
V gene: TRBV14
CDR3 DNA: TGTGCCAGCAGCCAAGTTCAGTATAATTCACCCCTCCACTTT
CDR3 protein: CASSQVQYNSPLHF

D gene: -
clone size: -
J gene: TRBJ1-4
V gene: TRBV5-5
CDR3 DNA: TGTGCCAGCAGCGTGCAGGTTCTTAATGAAAAACTGTTTTTT
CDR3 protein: CASSVQVLNEKLFF

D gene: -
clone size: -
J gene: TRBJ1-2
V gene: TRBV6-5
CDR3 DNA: TGTGCCAGCAGCTTAGCCGTGAACTATGGCTACACCTTC
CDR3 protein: CASSLAVNYGYTF

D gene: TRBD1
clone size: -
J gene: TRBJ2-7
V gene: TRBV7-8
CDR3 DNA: TGTGCCAGCAGCACCCGGACAGGGCAAAAGTACGAGCAGTACTTC
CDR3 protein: CASSTRTGQKYEQYF

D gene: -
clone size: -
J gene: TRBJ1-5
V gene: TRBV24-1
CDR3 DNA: TGTGCCACCAGTGATTTGCGGGGGGGGGATCAGCCCCAGCATTTT
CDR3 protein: CATSDLRGGDQPQHF

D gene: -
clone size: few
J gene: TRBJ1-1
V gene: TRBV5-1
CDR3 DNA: TGCGCCAGCAGCTTGGGGTCAGGGGTTAACACTGAAGCTTTCTTT
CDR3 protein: CASSLGSGVNTEAFF

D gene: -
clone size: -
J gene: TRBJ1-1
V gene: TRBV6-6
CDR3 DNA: TGTGCCAGCAGGTCCGGGACACCCAACACTGAAGCTTTCTTT
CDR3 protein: CASRSGTPNTEAFF

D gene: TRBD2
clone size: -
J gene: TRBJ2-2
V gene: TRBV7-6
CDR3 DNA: TGTGCCAGCAGTTGGACGGGGGGGGCCGGGGAGCTGTTTTTT
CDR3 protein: CASSWTGGAGELFF

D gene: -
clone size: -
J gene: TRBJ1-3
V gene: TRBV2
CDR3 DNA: TGTGCCAGCAGTCCAAACGGGGCAGGGGCAAACACCATATATTTT
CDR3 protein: CASSPNGAGANTIYF

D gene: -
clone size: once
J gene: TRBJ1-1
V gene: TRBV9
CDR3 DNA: TGTGCCAGCAGCCATAGTCCCCGGACACAGAACACTGAAGCTTTCTTT
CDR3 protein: CASSHSPRTQNTEAFF

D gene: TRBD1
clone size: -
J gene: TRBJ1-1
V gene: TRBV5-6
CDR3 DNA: TGTGCCAGCAGCGAGACAGGGTCCGTGACTGAAGCTTTCTTT
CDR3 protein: CASSETGSVTEAFF

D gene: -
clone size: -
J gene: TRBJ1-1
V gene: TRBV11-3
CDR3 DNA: TGTGCCAGCAGTCGTCTGGGGGCGGACACTGAAGCTTTCTTT
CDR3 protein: CASSRLGADTEAFF

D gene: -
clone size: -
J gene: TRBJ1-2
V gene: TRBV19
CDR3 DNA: TGTGCCAGTAGCTTCGATTCAGGGGTAGGCTACACCTTC
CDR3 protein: CASSFDSGVGYTF

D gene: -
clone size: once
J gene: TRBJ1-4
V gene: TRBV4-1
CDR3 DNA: TGCGCCAGCAGCCAGACTGGGGGGTACGGCAATGAAAAACTGTTTTTT
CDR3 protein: CASSQTGGYGNEKLFF

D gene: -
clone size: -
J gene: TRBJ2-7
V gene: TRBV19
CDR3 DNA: TGTGCCAGTAGTATAAGGGGCGGAGCATACTCCTACGAGCAGTACTTC
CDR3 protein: CASSIRGGAYSYEQYF

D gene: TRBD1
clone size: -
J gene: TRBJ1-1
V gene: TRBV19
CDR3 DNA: TGTGCCAGTAGTAGCACAGGGGACACTGAAGCTTTCTTT
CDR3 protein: CASSSTGDTEAFF

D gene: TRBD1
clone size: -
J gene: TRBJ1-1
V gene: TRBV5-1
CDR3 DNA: TGCGCCAGCAGCGATGAGGTCGCAGGGGGCCGAGCTTTCTTT
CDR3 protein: CASSDEVAGGRAFF

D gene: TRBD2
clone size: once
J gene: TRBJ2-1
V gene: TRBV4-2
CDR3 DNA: TGTGCCAGCAGCCAGGGAGGACTAGCGGGAGATGAGCAGTTCTTC
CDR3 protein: CASSQGGLAGDEQFF

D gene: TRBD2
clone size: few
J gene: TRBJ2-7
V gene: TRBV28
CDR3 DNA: TGTGCCAGCAGTTTCGAGACTAGCGGAAACTACGAGCAGTACTTC
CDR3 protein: CASSFETSGNYEQYF

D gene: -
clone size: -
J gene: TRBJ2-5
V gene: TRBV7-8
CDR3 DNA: TGTGCCAGCAGCTCAACAGAGTACCAAGAGACCCAGTACTTC
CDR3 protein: CASSSTEYQETQYF